This T cell receptor beta chain is drawn from a study of blood T cell repertoires in COVID-19. Study-level background: Acute and convalescent COVID-19 specimens originated in the United States, Italy and Spain. Sources were T cells, B-cell-depleted T cells, or PBMCs; the material itself was cDNA or gDNA.

In the source study's methods: Reference gene primer amplification gave estimated nucleated cell counts. Assay used: immunoSEQ multiplex PCR; TCRdb lists only in-frame clones, some missing. The DNA was the basis for D and trimming; V, J and clone size are from that table. The sample includes roughly 53,000 clones, approximately 84% seen only once; the top ten take around 15%. V was clipped by 6 bases and J by 12 bases, with 15 bases between them. This CDR3 is 12 amino acids long. This clone was recorded only once. The source is a human donor in a cohort sampled during active COVID-19. Material: peripheral blood. This chain links TRBV12-3 or TRBV12-4 with TRBJ2-1; tentative D call: TRBD2 (6 bases). CDR3 sequence (DNA): TGTGCCAGCAGAAGAATGGGAGGTGGGCAGTTCTTC. Protein: CASRRMGGGQFF.